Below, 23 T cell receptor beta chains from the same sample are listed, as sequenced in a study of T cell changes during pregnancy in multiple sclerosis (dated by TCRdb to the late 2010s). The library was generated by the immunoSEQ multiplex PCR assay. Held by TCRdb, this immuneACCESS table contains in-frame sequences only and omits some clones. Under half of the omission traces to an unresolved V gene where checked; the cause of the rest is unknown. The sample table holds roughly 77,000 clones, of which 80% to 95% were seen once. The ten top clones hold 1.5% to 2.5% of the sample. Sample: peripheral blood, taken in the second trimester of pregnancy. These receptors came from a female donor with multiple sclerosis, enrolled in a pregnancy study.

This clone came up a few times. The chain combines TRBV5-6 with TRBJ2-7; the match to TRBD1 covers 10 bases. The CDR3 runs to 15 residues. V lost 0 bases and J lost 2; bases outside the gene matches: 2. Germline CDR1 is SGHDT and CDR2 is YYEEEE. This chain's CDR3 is CASSLGGTGAYEQYF. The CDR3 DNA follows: TGTGCCAGCAGCTTGGGGGGGACAGGGGCCTACGAGCAGTACTTC.

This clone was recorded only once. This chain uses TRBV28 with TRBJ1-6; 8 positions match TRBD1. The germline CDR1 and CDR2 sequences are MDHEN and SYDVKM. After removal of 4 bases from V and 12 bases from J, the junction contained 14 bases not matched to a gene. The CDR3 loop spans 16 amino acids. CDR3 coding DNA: TGTGCCAGCAGTTCGTCGCAGGGGGCCGGCAGGGGACCCCTCCACTTT. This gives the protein CASSSSQGAGRGPLHF.

The CDR3 sequence is CASSYSRNTGELFF. CDR3 DNA: TGTGCCAGCAGTTACTCCCGGAACACCGGGGAGCTGTTTTTT. The chain is built from TRBV6-6 and TRBJ2-2; D call uncertain. Trimming took 0 bases from V and 1 from J, leaving 3 bases between them. The germline V gene has CDR1 MNHNY and CDR2 SVGAGI (reference sequence). This CDR3 has 14 residues.

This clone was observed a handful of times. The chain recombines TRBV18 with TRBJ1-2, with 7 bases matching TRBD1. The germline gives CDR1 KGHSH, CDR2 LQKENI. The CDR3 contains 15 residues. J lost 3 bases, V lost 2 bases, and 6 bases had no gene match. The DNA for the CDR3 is TGTGCCAGCTCACCAGTAGCAGGGGGTGACTATGGCTACACCTTC. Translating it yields CASSPVAGGDYGYTF. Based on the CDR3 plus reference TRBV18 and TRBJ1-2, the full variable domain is NAGVMQNPRHLVRRRGQEARLRCSPMKGHSHVYWYRQLPEEGLKFMVYLQKENIIDESGMPKERFSAEFPKEGPSILRIQQVVRGDSAAYFCASSPVAGGDYGYTFGSGTRLTVV.

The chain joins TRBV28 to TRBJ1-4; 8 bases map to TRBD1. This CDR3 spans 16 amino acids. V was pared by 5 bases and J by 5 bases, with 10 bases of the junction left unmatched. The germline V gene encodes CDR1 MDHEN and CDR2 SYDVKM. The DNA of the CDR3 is TGTGCCAGCAGTCTACCTAGGACAGGGCGGAATGAAAAACTGTTTTTT. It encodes CASSLPRTGRNEKLFF.

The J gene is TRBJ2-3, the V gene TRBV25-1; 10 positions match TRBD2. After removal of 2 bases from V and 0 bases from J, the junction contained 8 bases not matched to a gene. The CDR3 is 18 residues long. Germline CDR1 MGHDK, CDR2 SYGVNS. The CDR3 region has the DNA TGTGCCAGCAGTGAAGTGGTGAGCGGGAGGGCTAGCACAGATACGCAGTATTTT. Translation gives CASSEVVSGRASTDTQYF.

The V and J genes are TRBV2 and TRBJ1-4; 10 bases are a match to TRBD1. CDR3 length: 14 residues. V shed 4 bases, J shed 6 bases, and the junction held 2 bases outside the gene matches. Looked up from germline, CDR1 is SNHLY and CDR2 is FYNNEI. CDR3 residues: CASSGDRGHEKLFF. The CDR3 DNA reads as TGTGCCAGCAGTGGGGACAGGGGACATGAAAAACTGTTTTTT.

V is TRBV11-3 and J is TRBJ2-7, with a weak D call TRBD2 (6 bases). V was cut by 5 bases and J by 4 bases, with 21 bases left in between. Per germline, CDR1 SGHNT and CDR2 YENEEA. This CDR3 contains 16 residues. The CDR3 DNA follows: TGTGCCAGCAGCGGACTTAGTATTACAGGAGGGTACGAGCAGTACTTC. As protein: CASSGLSITGGYEQYF.

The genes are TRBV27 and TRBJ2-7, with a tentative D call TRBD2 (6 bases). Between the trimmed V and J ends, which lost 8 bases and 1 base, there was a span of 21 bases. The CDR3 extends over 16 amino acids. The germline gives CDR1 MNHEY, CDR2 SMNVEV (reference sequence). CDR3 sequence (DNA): TGTGCCAGCGGAGGGAGAAGGGGAAGGATTTCCTACGAGCAGTACTTC. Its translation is CASGGRRGRISYEQYF.

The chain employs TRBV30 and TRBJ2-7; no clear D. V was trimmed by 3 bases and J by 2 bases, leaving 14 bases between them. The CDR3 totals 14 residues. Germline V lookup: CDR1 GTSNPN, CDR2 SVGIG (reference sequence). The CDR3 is CAWRPTEDPYEQYF. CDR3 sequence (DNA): TGTGCCTGGAGACCCACTGAAGATCCCTACGAGCAGTACTTC.

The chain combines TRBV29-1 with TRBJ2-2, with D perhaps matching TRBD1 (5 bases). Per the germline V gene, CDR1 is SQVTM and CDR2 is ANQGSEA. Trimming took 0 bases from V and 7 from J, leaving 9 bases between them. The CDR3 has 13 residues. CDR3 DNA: TGCAGCGTTGAAGAATCAGGGTTCGGGGAGCTGTTTTTT. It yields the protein CSVEESGFGELFF.

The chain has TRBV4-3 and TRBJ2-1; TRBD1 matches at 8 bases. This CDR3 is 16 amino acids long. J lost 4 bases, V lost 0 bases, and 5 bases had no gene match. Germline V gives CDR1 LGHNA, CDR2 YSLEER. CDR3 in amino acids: CASSQDRTGLYNEQFF. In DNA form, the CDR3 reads TGCGCCAGCAGCCAAGACAGGACAGGGTTGTACAATGAGCAGTTCTTC.

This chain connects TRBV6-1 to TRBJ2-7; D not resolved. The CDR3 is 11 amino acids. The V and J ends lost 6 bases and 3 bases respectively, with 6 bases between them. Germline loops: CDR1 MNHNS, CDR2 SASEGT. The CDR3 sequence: CASRRDYEQYF. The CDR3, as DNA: TGTGCCAGCAGGCGAGACTACGAGCAGTACTTC.

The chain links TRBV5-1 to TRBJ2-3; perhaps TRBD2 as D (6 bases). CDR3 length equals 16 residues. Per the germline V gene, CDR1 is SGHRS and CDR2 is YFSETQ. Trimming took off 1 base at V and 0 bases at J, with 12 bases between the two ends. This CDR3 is CASSLLADLSTDTQYF. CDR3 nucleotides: TGCGCCAGCAGCTTGTTAGCGGACCTCAGCACAGATACGCAGTATTTT.

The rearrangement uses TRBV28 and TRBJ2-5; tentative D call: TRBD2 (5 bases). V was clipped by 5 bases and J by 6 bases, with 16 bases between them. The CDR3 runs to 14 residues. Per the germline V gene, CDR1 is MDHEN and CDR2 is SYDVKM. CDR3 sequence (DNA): TGTGCCAGCAGTGTCGGTGGGAGTAAAAAGACCCAGTACTTC. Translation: CASSVGGSKKTQYF. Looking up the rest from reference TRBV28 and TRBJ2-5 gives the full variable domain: DVKVTQSSRYLVKRTGEKVFLECVQDMDHENMFWYRQDPGLGLRLIYFSYDVKMKEKGDIPEGYSVSREKKERFSLILESASTNQTSMYLCASSVGGSKKTQYFGPGTRLLVL.

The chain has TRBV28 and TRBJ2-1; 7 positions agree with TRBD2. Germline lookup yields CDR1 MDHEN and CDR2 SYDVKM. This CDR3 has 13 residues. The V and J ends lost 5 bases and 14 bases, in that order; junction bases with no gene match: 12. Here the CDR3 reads CASSPEAGTTEFF. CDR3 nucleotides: TGTGCCAGCAGTCCCGAAGCCGGGACTACTGAGTTCTTC.

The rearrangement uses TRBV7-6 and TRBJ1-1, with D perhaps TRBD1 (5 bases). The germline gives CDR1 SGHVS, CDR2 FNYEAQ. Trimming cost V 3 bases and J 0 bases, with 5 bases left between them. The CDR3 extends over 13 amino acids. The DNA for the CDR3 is TGTGCCAGCAGCTTGACAGTGAACACTGAAGCTTTCTTT. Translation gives CASSLTVNTEAFF.

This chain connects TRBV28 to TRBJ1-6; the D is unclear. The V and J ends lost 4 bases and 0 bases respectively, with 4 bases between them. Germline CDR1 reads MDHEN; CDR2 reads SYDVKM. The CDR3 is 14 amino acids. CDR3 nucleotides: TGTGCCAGCAGTTCGGGCTCCTATAATTCACCCCTCCACTTT. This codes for CASSSGSYNSPLHF.

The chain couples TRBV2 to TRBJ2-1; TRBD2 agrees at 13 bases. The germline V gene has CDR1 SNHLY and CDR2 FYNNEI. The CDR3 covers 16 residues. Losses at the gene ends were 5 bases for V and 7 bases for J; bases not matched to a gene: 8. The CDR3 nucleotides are TGTGCCAGCAGTAGGACTAGCGGGAGACCAAATAATGAGCAGTTCTTC. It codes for CASSRTSGRPNNEQFF.

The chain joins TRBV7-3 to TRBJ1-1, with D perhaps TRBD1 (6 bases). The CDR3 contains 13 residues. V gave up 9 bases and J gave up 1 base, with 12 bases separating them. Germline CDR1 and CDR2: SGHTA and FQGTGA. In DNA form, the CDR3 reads TGTGCCAGGAGGCAGGGGAGGAACACTGAAGCTTTCTTT. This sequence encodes CARRQGRNTEAFF.

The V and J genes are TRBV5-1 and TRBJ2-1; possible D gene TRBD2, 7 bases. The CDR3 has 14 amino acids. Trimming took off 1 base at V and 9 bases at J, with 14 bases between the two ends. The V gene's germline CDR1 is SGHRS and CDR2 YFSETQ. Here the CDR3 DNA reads TGCGCCAGCAGCTTGATGGGGGGGCAGGTTGAGCAGTTCTTC. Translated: CASSLMGGQVEQFF.

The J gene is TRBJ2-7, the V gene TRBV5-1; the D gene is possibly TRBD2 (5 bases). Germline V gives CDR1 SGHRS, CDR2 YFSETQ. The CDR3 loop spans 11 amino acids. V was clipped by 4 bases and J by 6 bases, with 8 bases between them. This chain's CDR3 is CASSRGPEQYF. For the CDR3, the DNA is TGCGCCAGCAGCCGAGGGCCCGAGCAGTACTTC.

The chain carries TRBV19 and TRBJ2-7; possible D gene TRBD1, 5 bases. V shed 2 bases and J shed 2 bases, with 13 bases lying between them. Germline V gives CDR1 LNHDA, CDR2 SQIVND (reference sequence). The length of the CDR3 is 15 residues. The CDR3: CASSIKKGAAYEQYF. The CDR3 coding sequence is TGTGCCAGTAGTATAAAGAAAGGGGCCGCCTACGAGCAGTACTTC.